The T cell receptor (beta chain) described here comes from a study of OX40 agonist ivuxolimab in advanced cancers. Exclusion applied to patients with autoimmune disease history or systemic immunosuppression. This table comes from immunoSEQ multiplex PCR, and its TCRdb copy is limited to in-frame clones, with some not included. The table shows roughly 81,000 clones, with 88% occurring only once. With 3 bases removed from V and 0 bases from J, the gap between germline ends came to 12 bases. This CDR3 region has 16 residues. Germline V gene lookup returns CDR1 ENHRY and CDR2 SYGVKD. The rearrangement joins TRBV10-3 to TRBJ1-3, with D tentatively TRBD1 (5 bases). The source of this sequence is an adult with an advanced solid tumor such as melanoma, head and neck, liver or kidney cancer. Source: CD4+ or CD8+ T cells sorted from blood, taken in a trial of the OX40 agonist ivuxolimab. The CDR3 nucleotides are TGTGCCATCAGTGATTCCCGGGGGAGCTCTGGAAACACCATATATTTT. Amino acids: CAISDSRGSSGNTIYF.